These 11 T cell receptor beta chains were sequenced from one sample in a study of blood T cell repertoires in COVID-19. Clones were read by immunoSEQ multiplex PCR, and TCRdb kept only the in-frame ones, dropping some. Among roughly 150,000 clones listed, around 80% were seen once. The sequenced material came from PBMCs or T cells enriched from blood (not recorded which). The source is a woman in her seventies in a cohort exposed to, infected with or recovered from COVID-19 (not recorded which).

This chain's CDR3 is CAIGQRGQNTEAFF. The CDR3 DNA reads TGTGCCATCGGCCAGCGGGGTCAGAACACTGAAGCTTTCTTT. The chain has TRBV10-3 and TRBJ1-1; the D is unclear. The CDR3 extends over 14 amino acids. Trimming cost V 8 bases and J 1 base, with 14 bases left between them. Germline CDR1 reads ENHRY; CDR2 reads SYGVKD.

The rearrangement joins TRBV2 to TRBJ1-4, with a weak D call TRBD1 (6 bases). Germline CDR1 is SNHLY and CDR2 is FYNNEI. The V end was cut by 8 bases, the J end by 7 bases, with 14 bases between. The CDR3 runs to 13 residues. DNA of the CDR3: TGTGCCAGCGCGCGGGGGCTCGGTGAAAAACTGTTTTTT. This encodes CASARGLGEKLFF.

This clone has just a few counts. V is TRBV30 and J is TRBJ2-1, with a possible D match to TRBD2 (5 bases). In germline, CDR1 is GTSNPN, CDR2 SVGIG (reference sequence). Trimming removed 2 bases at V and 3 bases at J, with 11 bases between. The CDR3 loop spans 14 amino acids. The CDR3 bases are TGTGCCTGGAGTTTAGGGAGCCTCTACAATGAGCAGTTCTTC. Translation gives CAWSLGSLYNEQFF.

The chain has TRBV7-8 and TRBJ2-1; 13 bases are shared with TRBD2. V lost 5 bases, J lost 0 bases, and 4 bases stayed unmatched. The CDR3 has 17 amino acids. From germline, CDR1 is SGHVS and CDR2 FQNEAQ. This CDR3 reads CASSARTSGSSYNEQFF. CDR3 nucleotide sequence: TGTGCCAGCAGCGCCCGGACTAGCGGGAGCTCCTACAATGAGCAGTTCTTC. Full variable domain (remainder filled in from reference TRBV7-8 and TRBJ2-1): GAGVSQSPRYKVAKRGQDVALRCDPISGHVSLFWYQQALGQGPEFLTYFQNEAQLDKSGLPSDRFFAERPEGSVSTLKIQRTQQEDSAVYLCASSARTSGSSYNEQFFGPGTRLTVL.

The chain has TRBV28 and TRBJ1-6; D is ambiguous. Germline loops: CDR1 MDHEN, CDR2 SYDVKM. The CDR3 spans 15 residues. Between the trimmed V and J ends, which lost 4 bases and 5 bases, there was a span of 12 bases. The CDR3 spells CASSSTSPHNSPLHF. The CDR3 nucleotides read TGTGCCAGCAGTTCCACATCACCTCATAATTCACCCCTCCACTTT.

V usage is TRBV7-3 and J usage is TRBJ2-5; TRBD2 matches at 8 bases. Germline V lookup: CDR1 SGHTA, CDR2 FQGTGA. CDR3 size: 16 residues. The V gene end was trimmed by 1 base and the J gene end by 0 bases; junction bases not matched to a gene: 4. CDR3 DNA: TGTGCCAGCAGCTTAAACGGAGCGGGAGACCAAGAGACCCAGTACTTC. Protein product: CASSLNGAGDQETQYF.

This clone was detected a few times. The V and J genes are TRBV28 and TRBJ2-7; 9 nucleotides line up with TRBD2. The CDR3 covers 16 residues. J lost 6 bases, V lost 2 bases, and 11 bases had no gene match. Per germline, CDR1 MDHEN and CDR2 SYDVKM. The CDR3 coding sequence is TGTGCCAGCAGTTTAAACCCACCGGGACTAGCACCCGAGCAGTACTTC. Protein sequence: CASSLNPPGLAPEQYF.

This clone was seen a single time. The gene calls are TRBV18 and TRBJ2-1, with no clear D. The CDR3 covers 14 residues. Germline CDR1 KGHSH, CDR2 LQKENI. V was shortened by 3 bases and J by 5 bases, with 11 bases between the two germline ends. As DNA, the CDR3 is TGTGCCAGCTCACCCGACCTGGCGGACAATGAGCAGTTCTTC. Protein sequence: CASSPDLADNEQFF.

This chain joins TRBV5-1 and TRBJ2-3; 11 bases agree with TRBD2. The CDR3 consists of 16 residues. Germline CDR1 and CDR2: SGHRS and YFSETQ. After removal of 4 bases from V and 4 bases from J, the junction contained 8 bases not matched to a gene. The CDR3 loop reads CASSPLAGGLADTQYF. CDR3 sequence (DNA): TGCGCCAGCAGCCCGTTAGCGGGAGGGCTCGCAGATACGCAGTATTTT.

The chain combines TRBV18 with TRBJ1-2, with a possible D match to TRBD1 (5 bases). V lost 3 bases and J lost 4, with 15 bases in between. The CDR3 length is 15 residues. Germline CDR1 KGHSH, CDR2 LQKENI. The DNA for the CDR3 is TGTGCCAGCTCACCCCCTGTCGGGGGGACCTATGGCTACACCTTC. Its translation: CASSPPVGGTYGYTF. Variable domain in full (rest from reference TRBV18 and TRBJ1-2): NAGVMQNPRHLVRRRGQEARLRCSPMKGHSHVYWYRQLPEEGLKFMVYLQKENIIDESGMPKERFSAEFPKEGPSILRIQQVVRGDSAAYFCASSPPVGGTYGYTFGSGTRLTVV.

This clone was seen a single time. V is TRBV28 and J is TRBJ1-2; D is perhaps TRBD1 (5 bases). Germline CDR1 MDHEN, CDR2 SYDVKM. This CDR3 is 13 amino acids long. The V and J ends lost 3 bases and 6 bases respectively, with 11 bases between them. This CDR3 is CASSFQGRNGYTF. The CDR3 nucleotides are TGTGCCAGCAGTTTTCAGGGTCGGAATGGCTACACCTTC.